This TCR beta chain was identified in a study of cytomegalovirus exposure and HLA in healthy donors. General observations from the study: Analysis was carried out at a later point, and it linked a missense DCLRE1C variant to TCR beta V- and J-gene trimming.

It was with 60 Vbeta and 13 Jbeta primers that the PCR ran. As processed by the authors: In a later analysis, the count reached roughly 80 million unique TCR beta chains, with approximately 10 million shared. Clones were sequenced by immunoSEQ multiplex PCR, and TCRdb holds only the in-frame ones, with some missing. Clone size and the V and J calls come from that table; the DNA yielded D and trimming. This repertoire shows about 140,000 clones, over 70% found once; its top ten account for 3% to 3.5%. Concerning this clone itself: Its cognate antigen is unknown.

The CDR3 covers 14 residues. Trimming took 5 bases from V and 6 from J; bases not matched to a gene: 7. Germline lookup yields CDR1 SGHTA and CDR2 FQGTGA. V is TRBV7-3 and J is TRBJ1-2; 9 bases align to TRBD1. The clonotype was recovered from a male donor in good health and CMV-seronegative. Sequencing used PBMCs. For the CDR3, the DNA is TGTGCCAGCAGCCCTACAGGGGGCGCCAATGGCTACACCTTC. Its translation: CASSPTGGANGYTF.